The 10 T cell receptor beta chains below come from one sample, sequenced in a study of T cell repertoires in cytomegalovirus infection. In TCRdb, the reads were re-called with MiXCR into one record per CDR3 protein. The data hold 250,000 to 300,000 distinct CDR3 sequences, with roughly a fifth observed a single time. Antigens of these TCRs are unknown. The sample was cultured PBMCs, taken from culture after CMV antigen stimulation. These TCRs come from a human donor in good health (CMV status not recorded). Some clones in this sample may be carry-over from other donors' samples.

This clonotype was counted a few times. This sequence joins TRBV12-3 or TRBV12-4 and TRBJ1-5; the D is unclear. This CDR3 contains 13 residues. Trimming removed 8 bases from V and 2 bases from J, with 10 bases in between. The CDR3 is CASGPFGNQPQHF. The CDR3 nucleotides are TGTGCCAGCGGGCCCTTTGGCAATCAGCCCCAGCATTTT.

V and J are TRBV5-6 and TRBJ1-2; D is unclear. The V and J ends lost 3 bases and 4 bases respectively, with 13 bases between them. Per germline, CDR1 SGHDT and CDR2 YYEEEE. The CDR3 is made up of 14 amino acids. The CDR3 bases are TGTGCCAGCAGCTCAAACCCGGAGCCCTATGGCTACACCTTC. Residues: CASSSNPEPYGYTF.

This sequence joins TRBV4-1 and TRBJ2-1, with 7 bases fitting TRBD1. This CDR3 region has 13 residues. Trimming removed 4 bases from V and 8 bases from J; junction bases left unmatched: 5. Germline V gives CDR1 MGHRA, CDR2 YSYEKL. The CDR3 loop reads CASSPRQGDEQFF. The CDR3 DNA follows: TGCGCCAGCAGCCCCAGACAGGGCGATGAGCAGTTCTTC.

The table lists this clonotype with a few counts. The genes are TRBV28 and TRBJ2-7, with 7 bases lining up with TRBD1. CDR1 and CDR2 (germline): MDHEN, SYDVKM. V was pared by 8 bases and J by 2 bases, with 3 bases of the junction left unmatched. This CDR3 is 12 amino acids long. The DNA of the CDR3 is TGTGCCAGCGGGGACAGAACCTACGAGCAGTACTTC. Translating it yields CASGDRTYEQYF.

J is TRBJ2-3 and V is TRBV11-3, with 7 bases matching TRBD2. J lost 0 bases, V lost 2 bases, and 5 bases had no gene match. Germline V lookup: CDR1 SGHNT, CDR2 YENEEA. CDR3 size: 16 residues. In DNA form, the CDR3 reads TGTGCCAGCAGCTTATTCACTAGCGCCAGCACAGATACGCAGTATTTT. Its protein product is CASSLFTSASTDTQYF.

V and J are TRBV29-1 and TRBJ1-2; TRBD1 might be the D (6 bases). This CDR3 comprises 12 residues. CDR1 and CDR2 (germline): SQVTM, ANQGSEA. Trimming shortened V by 7 bases and J by 1 base, and 10 bases separated the two germline ends. In DNA, the CDR3 is TGCAGCGCGGCGGACAGTAACTATGGCTACACCTTC. It codes for CSAADSNYGYTF.

This clonotype has just a few counts. V usage is TRBV19 and J usage is TRBJ1-1, with D hard to call. The CDR3 runs to 15 residues. Trimming pared 4 bases from V and 0 bases from J, leaving 12 bases between. Per the germline V gene, CDR1 is LNHDA and CDR2 is SQIVND (reference sequence). CDR3 amino acids: CASSTTGLMNTEAFF. The CDR3 nucleotides are TGTGCCAGTAGTACGACCGGGCTCATGAACACTGAAGCTTTCTTT.

This clonotype has a count of ten or more. This rearrangement joins TRBV6-1 to TRBJ2-2; the D gene could be TRBD1 or TRBD2 (5 bases each). The ends were cut back, 6 bases at V and 5 bases at J, with 7 bases in the middle. This CDR3 region has 12 residues. CDR1 MNHNS and CDR2 SASEGT come from the germline V gene. Here the CDR3 DNA reads TGTGCCAGCAGCAGGGAGACCGGGGAGCTGTTTTTT. Translating it yields CASSRETGELFF.

This clonotype was observed a handful of times. CDR3 in DNA: TGTGCCAGCAGTCCACAGGGGGTGAACACCGGGGAGCTGTTTTTT. Amino acid sequence: CASSPQGVNTGELFF. The chain employs TRBV12-3 or TRBV12-4 and TRBJ2-2, with TRBD1 identical over 8 bases. The V gene end was trimmed by 5 bases and the J gene end by 1 base; junction bases not matched to a gene: 3. This CDR3 has 15 amino acids.

The chain carries TRBV24-1 and TRBJ2-2; tentative D call: TRBD1 (6 bases). The CDR3 loop spans 16 amino acids. Germline V gives CDR1 KGHDR, CDR2 SFDVKD. Trimming stripped 2 bases from V and 0 bases from J, with 9 bases between. For the CDR3, the DNA is TGTGCCACCAGTGATTCCCCAGGGGCGAACACCGGGGAGCTGTTTTTT. Translated: CATSDSPGANTGELFF.